One and the same sample provided the 14 T cell receptor beta chains below, sequenced in a study of blood T cell repertoires in COVID-19. Assay: immunoSEQ multiplex PCR; the TCRdb copy retains only in-frame clones and omits some. Here the sample spans roughly 250,000 clones, approximately 86% being singletons. Sequenced material: peripheral blood. The receptors were sampled from a human donor in a cohort sampled during active COVID-19.

V usage is TRBV5-4 and J usage is TRBJ2-7; maybe TRBD1 (6 bases). Germline loops: CDR1 SGHNT, CDR2 YYREEE (reference sequence). The CDR3 has 14 amino acids. V lost 5 bases and J lost 5, with 17 bases in between. The CDR3 loop reads CASRVNTGSHEQYF. The CDR3 DNA sequence: TGTGCCAGCAGGGTTAACACAGGGTCCCACGAGCAGTACTTC.

The chain carries TRBV19 and TRBJ1-2; tentative D call: TRBD1 (5 bases). Germline V gives CDR1 LNHDA, CDR2 SQIVND (reference sequence). V gave up 0 bases and J gave up 4 bases, with 12 bases separating them. This CDR3 spans 15 amino acids. CDR3 sequence reads: CASSIEGGSGYGYTF. The CDR3 nucleotides read TGTGCCAGTAGTATAGAGGGGGGAAGCGGCTATGGCTACACCTTC.

The chain is built from TRBV5-1 and TRBJ2-7; a weak D match, TRBD2 (5 bases). V was cut by 0 bases and J by 6 bases, with 7 bases left in between. The germline V gene encodes CDR1 SGHRS and CDR2 YFSETQ. The CDR3 totals 12 residues. The CDR3 protein is CASSLVSGEQYF. CDR3 coding DNA: TGCGCCAGCAGCTTGGTCAGCGGCGAGCAGTACTTC.

V usage is TRBV7-3 and J usage is TRBJ2-5; 7 bases line up with TRBD1. V shed 3 bases and J 2 bases; nucleotides not matched to a gene: 6. There are 15 residues in the CDR3. CDR1 and CDR2 from the germline V gene are SGHTA and FQGTGA. As DNA, the CDR3 is TGTGCCAGCAGCTTCACAGGGGTGGTTCAAGAGACCCAGTACTTC. It specifies CASSFTGVVQETQYF.

This clone was observed a single time. The chain employs TRBV6-5 and TRBJ2-7; D gene uncertain. Trimming took off 2 bases at V and 1 base at J, with 6 bases between the two ends. Germline V CDR1 and CDR2: MNHEY, SVGAGI. The CDR3 has 13 residues. The CDR3 DNA sequence: TGTGCCAGCAGTTACCACCAGTCCTACGAGCAGTACTTC. The encoded protein is CASSYHQSYEQYF.

The chain carries TRBV28 and TRBJ1-1, with a weak D call TRBD1 (5 bases). Trimming removed 7 bases from V and 8 bases from J, with 17 bases in between. The CDR3 extends over 13 amino acids. The germline gives CDR1 MDHEN, CDR2 SYDVKM. The CDR3 sequence is CASTQGGFLEAFF. The CDR3 bases are TGTGCCAGCACTCAGGGCGGATTTCTAGAAGCTTTCTTT.

The chain recombines TRBV19 with TRBJ1-2, with D tentatively TRBD1 (5 bases). Deletions cut 6 bases from V and 4 bases from J, with 15 bases between. Germline CDR1 and CDR2: LNHDA and SQIVND (reference sequence). The CDR3 consists of 14 residues. The CDR3 sequence: CASSQDGGAYGYTF. The CDR3 DNA is TGTGCCAGTAGCCAGGACGGAGGGGCCTATGGCTACACCTTC.

The gene calls are TRBV14 and TRBJ2-7, with D possibly matching TRBD1 (5 bases). The CDR3 loop spans 14 amino acids. Germline V gene sequence: CDR1 SGHDN, CDR2 FVKESK. With 1 base removed from V and 3 bases from J, the gap between germline ends came to 10 bases. Here the CDR3 reads CASSQGLGHYEQYF. The CDR3 nucleotides read TGTGCCAGCAGCCAAGGGCTCGGACACTACGAGCAGTACTTC.

The chain employs TRBV10-1 and TRBJ1-1, with D perhaps TRBD1 (6 bases). The germline gives CDR1 WNHNN, CDR2 SYGVQD (reference sequence). The CDR3 consists of 14 residues. V was clipped by 6 bases and J by 4 bases, with 15 bases between them. The CDR3 region is CASSAGTGLTEAFF. In nucleotides, the CDR3 is TGCGCCAGCAGCGCGGGCACAGGGCTCACTGAAGCTTTCTTT.

Remarks on this clone: The identical CDR3 is also encoded by other nucleotide sequences in the sample. The V gene is TRBV29-1, the J gene TRBJ2-5; 11 nucleotides agree with TRBD1. Germline V gene data show CDR1 as SQVTM and CDR2 as ANQGSEA. Trimming at V came to 6 bases and at J to 1 base, leaving 1 base not matched to a gene. This CDR3 contains 13 residues. CDR3 protein: CSVGTGGQETQYF. The CDR3 DNA reads TGCAGCGTCGGGACAGGGGGCCAAGAGACCCAGTACTTC.

The chain uses TRBV7-2 and TRBJ2-7; D is perhaps TRBD2 (6 bases). V lost 1 base and J 0 bases, leaving 13 bases between the germline ends. This CDR3 is built from 16 residues. Looked up from germline, CDR1 is SGHTA and CDR2 is FQGNSA. In DNA form, the CDR3 reads TGTGCCAGCAGCTTAGACGGCGGGGCCAGCTCCTACGAGCAGTACTTC. Its protein product is CASSLDGGASSYEQYF. Full variable domain (missing parts from reference TRBV7-2 and TRBJ2-7): GAGVSQSPSNKVTEKGKDVELRCDPISGHTALYWYRQSLGQGLEFLIYFQGNSAPDKSGLPSDRFSAERTGGSVSTLTIQRTQQEDSAVYLCASSLDGGASSYEQYFGPGTRLTVT.

A single count supports this clone. The rearrangement links TRBV5-1 to TRBJ2-3; TRBD2 agrees at 9 bases. The germline V gene has CDR1 SGHRS and CDR2 YFSETQ. This CDR3 is built from 18 residues. Trimming removed 3 bases from V and 4 bases from J; junction bases left unmatched: 15. CDR3 sequence reads: CASSSLLGGGRGSDTQYF. CDR3 in DNA: TGCGCCAGCAGCTCACTTCTCGGGGGCGGGAGGGGGTCAGATACGCAGTATTTT.

V and J are TRBV4-2 and TRBJ2-7; 9 nucleotides match TRBD2. Germline values: CDR1 LGHNA, CDR2 YNFKEQ. The CDR3 is 14 residues long. With V trimmed by 4 bases and J by 4 bases, 5 bases remained unmatched. The CDR3 protein is CASSPRGGSYEQYF. In DNA form, the CDR3 reads TGTGCCAGCAGCCCGCGGGGGGGCAGTTACGAGCAGTACTTC.

This clone was seen more than once but under ten times. The chain couples TRBV19 to TRBJ1-2, with D perhaps matching TRBD1 (5 bases). V was pared by 5 bases and J by 7 bases, with 14 bases between. This CDR3 has 13 amino acids. From germline, CDR1 is LNHDA and CDR2 SQIVND (reference sequence). This CDR3 reads CASSRSGEGGYTF. The CDR3 nucleotides are TGTGCCAGTAGTCGATCGGGGGAAGGTGGCTACACCTTC.